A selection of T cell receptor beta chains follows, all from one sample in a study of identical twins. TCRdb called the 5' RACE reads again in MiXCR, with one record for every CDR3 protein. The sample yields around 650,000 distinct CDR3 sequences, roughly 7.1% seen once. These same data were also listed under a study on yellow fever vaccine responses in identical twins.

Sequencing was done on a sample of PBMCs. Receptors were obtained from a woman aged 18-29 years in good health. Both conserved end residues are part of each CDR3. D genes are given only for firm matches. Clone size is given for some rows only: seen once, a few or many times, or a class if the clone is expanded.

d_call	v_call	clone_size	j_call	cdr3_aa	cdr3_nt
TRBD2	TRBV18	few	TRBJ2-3	CASSPVAGATDTQYF	TGTGCCAGCTCACCCGTAGCGGGAGCGACAGATACGCAGTATTTT
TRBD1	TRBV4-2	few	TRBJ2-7	CASSQTRTGVFYEQYF	TGTGCCAGCAGCCAAACCAGGACAGGGGTGTTTTACGAGCAGTACTTC
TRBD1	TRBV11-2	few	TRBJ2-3	CASSLKGPGGELSTDTQYF	TGTGCCAGCAGCTTAAAAGGGCCAGGGGGCGAATTATCCACAGATACGCAGTATTTT
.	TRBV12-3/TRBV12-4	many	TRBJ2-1	CASNNVGNEQFF	TGTGCCAGCAACAACGTGGGCAATGAGCAGTTCTTC
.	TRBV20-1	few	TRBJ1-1	CSATGGFNTEAFF	TGCAGTGCCACGGGAGGTTTCAACACTGAAGCTTTCTTT
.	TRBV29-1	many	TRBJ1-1	CSVDKEAEAFF	TGCAGCGTTGATAAAGAGGCTGAAGCTTTCTTT
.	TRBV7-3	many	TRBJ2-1	CASSLSRGNEQFF	TGTGCCAGCAGCCTATCCCGAGGCAATGAGCAGTTCTTC
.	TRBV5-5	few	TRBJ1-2	CASSQTGLYGYTF	TGTGCCAGCAGCCAAACAGGGCTTTATGGCTACACCTTC
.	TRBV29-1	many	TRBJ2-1	CSVEGRGSSSYNEQFF	TGCAGCGTTGAAGGGCGGGGCAGTTCCTCCTACAATGAGCAGTTCTTC
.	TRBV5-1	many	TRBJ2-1	CASSRDESYNEQFF	TGCGCCAGCAGTCGAGACGAGTCCTACAATGAGCAGTTCTTC
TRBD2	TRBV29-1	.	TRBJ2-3	CSVLPGGLSTDTQYF	TGCAGCGTACTTCCGGGGGGGCTTAGCACAGATACGCAGTATTTT
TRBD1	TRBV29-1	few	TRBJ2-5	CSVGKQGAGETQYF	TGCAGCGTCGGAAAACAGGGGGCTGGGGAGACCCAGTACTTC
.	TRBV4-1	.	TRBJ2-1	CASATGNSGYYNEQFF	TGCGCCAGCGCGACCGGGAACAGTGGATACTACAATGAGCAGTTCTTC
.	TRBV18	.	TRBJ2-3	CASSPPSPDTQYF	TGTGCCAGCTCACCACCTAGCCCAGATACGCAGTATTTT
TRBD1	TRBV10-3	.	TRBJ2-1	CAIKPGQGALGAYNEQFF	TGTGCCATTAAACCGGGACAGGGGGCCTTGGGAGCGTACAATGAGCAGTTCTTC
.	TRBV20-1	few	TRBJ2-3	CSARVVAAGTDTQYF	TGCAGTGCTAGAGTCGTGGCGGCGGGGACAGATACGCAGTATTTT
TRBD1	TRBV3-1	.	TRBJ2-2	CASSPDRAYTGELFF	TGTGCCAGCAGCCCGGACAGGGCCTACACCGGGGAGCTGTTTTTT
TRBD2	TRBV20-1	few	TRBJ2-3	CSARASKAGVGDTQYF	TGCAGTGCTAGAGCTTCTAAAGCGGGAGTGGGAGATACGCAGTATTTT
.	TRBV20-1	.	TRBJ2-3	CSGGETSTDTQYF	TGCAGTGGCGGCGAGACTAGCACAGATACGCAGTATTTT
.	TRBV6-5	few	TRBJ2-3	CASSYLGGTDTQYF	TGTGCCAGCAGTTACCTAGGAGGGACAGATACGCAGTATTTT
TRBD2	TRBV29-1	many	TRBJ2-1	CSTPAGSGGAYEQFF	TGCAGCACCCCGGCGGGTAGCGGGGGCGCCTATGAGCAGTTCTTC
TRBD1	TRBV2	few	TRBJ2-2	CASGGQGSPTRGELFF	TGTGCCAGCGGTGGACAGGGATCCCCAACACGGGGGGAGCTGTTTTTT
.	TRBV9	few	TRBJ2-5	CASSVNIEDQETQYF	TGTGCCAGCAGCGTTAACATAGAGGATCAAGAGACCCAGTACTTC
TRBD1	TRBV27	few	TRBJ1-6	CASSFRQGLGSPLHF	TGTGCCAGCAGTTTTAGACAGGGGTTGGGTTCACCCCTCCACTTT
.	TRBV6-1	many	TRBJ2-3	CASSQGAKRATDTQYF	TGTGCCAGCAGTCAAGGAGCCAAGCGGGCCACAGATACGCAGTATTTT
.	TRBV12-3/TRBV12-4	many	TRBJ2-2	CASRGQGYTGELFF	TGTGCCAGCAGGGGGCAGGGTTACACCGGGGAGCTGTTTTTT
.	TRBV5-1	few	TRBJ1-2	CASSPTINYGYTF	TGCGCCAGCAGCCCGACAATTAACTATGGCTACACCTTC
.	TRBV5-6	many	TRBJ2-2	CASSFAGGELFF	TGTGCCAGCAGCTTCGCGGGCGGGGAGCTGTTTTTT
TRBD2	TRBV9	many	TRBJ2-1	CASSGLAALPNEQFF	TGTGCCAGCAGCGGACTAGCGGCTCTCCCCAATGAGCAGTTCTTC
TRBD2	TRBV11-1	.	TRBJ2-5	CASSLGLLAGASQSEETQYF	TGTGCCAGCAGCTTAGGGCTGCTAGCGGGAGCTAGTCAGTCTGAAGAGACCCAGTACTTC
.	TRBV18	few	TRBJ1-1	CASSPLLNTEAFF	TGTGCCAGCTCACCACTCCTGAACACTGAAGCTTTCTTT
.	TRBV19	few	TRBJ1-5	CASSNYGTSVGQPQHF	TGTGCCAGTAGTAACTACGGGACCTCCGTGGGTCAGCCCCAGCATTTT
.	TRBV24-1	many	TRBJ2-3	CATSGGLSTDTQYF	TGTGCCACCAGTGGTGGGCTATCCACAGATACGCAGTATTTT
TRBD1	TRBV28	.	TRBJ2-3	CASSPEGTGQPRIF	TGTGCCAGCAGTCCCGAGGGGACGGGACAGCCCAGAATTTTT
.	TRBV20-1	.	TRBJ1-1	CSATDSLNTEAFF	TGCAGTGCCACGGACAGTCTGAACACTGAAGCTTTCTTT
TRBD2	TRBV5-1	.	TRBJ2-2	CASSLGGGNTGELVF	TGCGCCAGCAGCTTGGGCGGGGGAAACACCGGGGAGCTGGTTTTT
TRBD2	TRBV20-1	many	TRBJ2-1	CSAPGLAGRGSYNEQFF	TGCAGTGCCCCGGGACTAGCGGGAAGGGGGTCCTACAATGAGCAGTTCTTC
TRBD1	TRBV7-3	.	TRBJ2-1	CASSLTGQGENEQFF	TGTGCCAGCAGCTTAACGGGGCAGGGGGAGAATGAGCAGTTCTTC
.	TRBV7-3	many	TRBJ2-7	CASSLTSSGEQYF	TGTGCCAGCAGCTTAACTAGTTCGGGCGAGCAGTACTTC
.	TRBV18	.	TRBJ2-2	CASSPQGGGELFF	TGTGCCAGCTCACCACAGGGCGGCGGGGAGCTGTTTTTT
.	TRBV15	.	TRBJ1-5	CATSRVEGLRNQPQHF	TGTGCCACCAGCAGAGTTGAGGGGCTTCGGAATCAGCCCCAGCATTTT
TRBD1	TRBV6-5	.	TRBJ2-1	CASSYTGGDDEQFF	TGTGCCAGCAGTTACACAGGGGGTGACGATGAGCAGTTCTTC
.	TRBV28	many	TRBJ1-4	CASSFRNNEKLFF	TGTGCCAGCAGTTTCAGGAATAATGAAAAACTGTTTTTT
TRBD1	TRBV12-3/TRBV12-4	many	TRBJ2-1	CASIPGQGSSYNEQFF	TGTGCCAGCATCCCGGGACAGGGAAGCTCCTACAATGAGCAGTTCTTC
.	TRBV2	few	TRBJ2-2	CASTQHFLTGELFF	TGTGCCAGCACCCAGCACTTCCTTACCGGGGAGCTGTTTTTT
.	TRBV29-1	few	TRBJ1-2	CSVVTGANYGYTF	TGCAGCGTTGTGACAGGAGCTAACTATGGCTACACCTTC
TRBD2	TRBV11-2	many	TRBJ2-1	CASSLAGTSAHDEQFF	TGTGCCAGCAGCTTAGCAGGGACTAGCGCGCACGATGAGCAGTTCTTC
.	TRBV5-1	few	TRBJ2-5	CASSLEMGETQYF	TGCGCCAGCAGCTTGGAAATGGGGGAGACCCAGTACTTC
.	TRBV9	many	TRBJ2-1	CASSPVSGNNEQFF	TGTGCCAGCAGCCCAGTGTCCGGGAACAATGAGCAGTTCTTC
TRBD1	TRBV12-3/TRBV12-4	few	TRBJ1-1	CASSSRRGLTNTEAFF	TGTGCCAGCAGTTCCCGCAGGGGGTTGACGAACACTGAAGCTTTCTTT
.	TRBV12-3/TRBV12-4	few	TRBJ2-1	CASSLALLAVDEQFF	TGTGCCAGCAGTTTAGCGCTATTGGCAGTCGATGAGCAGTTCTTC